The entry that follows covers one TCR beta chain sequence. Its specificity is unknown. The data were taken from a study of cytomegalovirus exposure and HLA in healthy donors. Study at large: HLA-typed donors contributed approximately 92 million unique TCRs, which were held in an early data release. Study-wide results and caveats: In vitro testing confirmed three CMV-associated chains as specific for CMV antigens. A later analysis reported that several of the most significant clusters appeared to be linked to common viral pathogens, among them Epstein-Barr virus.

The PCR made use of 60 Vbeta and 13 Jbeta primers. TCRdb keeps only in-frame clones here, not all; method: immunoSEQ multiplex PCR. The profile shows about 120,000 clones, about 59% of them singletons. V gave up 4 bases and J gave up 3 bases; unmatched junction bases: 4. The CDR3 is made up of 15 amino acids. Germline CDR1 and CDR2: SGDLS and YYNGEE. This TCR came from a woman aged 40 to 50 in good health and CMV-seropositive. The V and J genes are TRBV9 and TRBJ2-3; TRBD2 aligns across 11 bases. The source material was PBMCs. The CDR3 sequence is CASSPRLAGTDTQYF. Here the CDR3 DNA reads TGTGCCAGCAGCCCACGACTAGCGGGAACAGATACGCAGTATTTT.